A selection of T cell receptor beta chains follows, all from one sample in a study of CD8+ T cells in alopecia areata. The method was immunoSEQ multiplex PCR; TCRdb's version includes in-frame clones alone and lacks a portion of them. The table lists around 100,000 clones, 50% to 75% of them singletons. The starting material was CD8+ T cells sorted from blood, obtained at week 24, from a patient treated with tofacitinib. Receptor source: a human donor with alopecia areata. The CDR3 runs from the conserved cysteine through the conserved F or W. Fields, in order: J gene, D gene, V gene, clone size, CDR3 DNA, CDR3 protein. A D gene is named only where the DNA matches it firmly. Size values are once, few and many counts, or a class for expanded clones, and some rows have none.

J: TRBJ2-1; D: TRBD1; V: TRBV4-3; size: few; DNA: TGCGCCAGCAGCCATTGGATCCAAGACAGGGGTCGGTGGAATGAGCAGTTCTTC; CDR3: CASSHWIQDRGRWNEQFF
J: TRBJ2-5; D: .; V: TRBV5-1; size: .; DNA: TGCGCCAGCAGCTTGGCCAGAGGGTGGGAGACCCAGTACTTC; CDR3: CASSLARGWETQYF
J: TRBJ2-3; D: TRBD1; V: TRBV7-9; size: .; DNA: TGTGCCAGCAGCTCTCTGACAGGGAAGGTTCCACAAGATACGCAGTATTTT; CDR3: CASSSLTGKVPQDTQYF
J: TRBJ2-4; D: TRBD2; V: TRBV27; size: .; DNA: TGTGCCAGCACCTCGGGACTAGCGGAAAACATTCAGTACTTC; CDR3: CASTSGLAENIQYF
J: TRBJ1-2; D: .; V: TRBV29-1; size: .; DNA: TGCAGCGGCGGGGCGGGTGAAGGCTATGGCTACACCTTC; CDR3: CSGGAGEGYGYTF
J: TRBJ1-4; D: .; V: TRBV7-9; size: .; DNA: TGTGCCAGCAGTCTAGAAAGTGAAAAACTGTTTTTT; CDR3: CASSLESEKLFF
J: TRBJ2-4; D: .; V: TRBV5-1; size: .; DNA: TGCGCCAGCAGCTTACCTCTAGCCAAAAACATTCAGTACTTC; CDR3: CASSLPLAKNIQYF
J: TRBJ2-1; D: .; V: TRBV9; size: many; DNA: TGTGCCAGCAGCGTAGCAGGGAGTGAGCAGTTCTTC; CDR3: CASSVAGSEQFF
J: TRBJ1-2; D: .; V: TRBV7-9; size: .; DNA: TGTGCCAGCAGCCTTGGACGGCTAGCCTATGGCTACACCTTC; CDR3: CASSLGRLAYGYTF
J: TRBJ1-3; D: .; V: TRBV5-4; size: .; DNA: TGCGCCAGCAGCCAAGTGTCTACTGGAAACACCATATATTTT; CDR3: CASSQVSTGNTIYF
J: TRBJ2-2; D: TRBD1; V: TRBV4-2; size: few; DNA: TGTGCCAGCCGCACCAGGACAGGGGCGATCGGGGAGCTGTTTTTT; CDR3: CASRTRTGAIGELFF
J: TRBJ2-3; D: TRBD2; V: TRBV7-9; size: .; DNA: TGTGCCAGCAGCTCCCCGCCCACTAGCGGGGGGGCCGTAGATACGCAGTATTTT; CDR3: CASSSPPTSGGAVDTQYF
J: TRBJ2-7; D: TRBD2; V: TRBV7-9; size: .; DNA: TGTGCCAGCAGCTTAGGACTAGCGGGGGAGGTCTACGAGCAGTACTTC; CDR3: CASSLGLAGEVYEQYF
J: TRBJ1-1; D: .; V: TRBV20-1; size: .; DNA: TGCAGTGTCCCGGGGAACACTGAAGCTTTCTTT; CDR3: CSVPGNTEAFF
J: TRBJ2-1; D: .; V: TRBV7-9; size: .; DNA: TGTGCCAGCAGCTTAACCTCAGGGGTGGATGAGCAGTTCTTC; CDR3: CASSLTSGVDEQFF